The 25 T cell receptor beta chains below were found in one sample sequenced in a study of cytotoxic CD8 clonotypes in ibrutinib-treated CLL. Generated by immunoSEQ multiplex PCR, the TCRdb table keeps only in-frame clones and is missing some. The sample includes roughly 250,000 clones, 70% seen only once; the top ten take about 16%. The sequencing used PBMCs, collected after 24 months of ibrutinib treatment. These receptors were obtained from a human donor with chronic lymphocytic leukemia.

This chain links TRBV30 with TRBJ1-2; perhaps TRBD1 as D (5 bases). In germline, CDR1 is GTSNPN, CDR2 SVGIG (reference sequence). The V and J ends lost 2 bases and 5 bases respectively, with 9 bases between them. The length of the CDR3 is 12 residues. DNA for the CDR3: TGTGCCTGGAGTTCAGGGTATTATGGCTACACCTTC. Protein: CAWSSGYYGYTF.

V is TRBV27 and J is TRBJ2-7; D unclear. From germline, CDR1 is MNHEY and CDR2 SMNVEV (reference sequence). V was trimmed by 6 bases and J by 4 bases, leaving 19 bases between them. CDR3 size: 15 residues. CDR3 DNA sequence: TGTGCCAGCAGGAAGATCGACCAAACATTATACGAGCAGTACTTC. This encodes CASRKIDQTLYEQYF.

The chain joins TRBV11-2 to TRBJ1-5, with D unclear. CDR1 SGHAT and CDR2 FQNNGV come from the germline V gene. The V and J ends lost 3 bases and 3 bases respectively, with 9 bases between them. The CDR3 spans 14 residues. The CDR3 DNA is TGTGCCAGCAGCTTGAACAGACTCAATCAGCCCCAGCATTTT. Its translation: CASSLNRLNQPQHF.

The V call is TRBV27, the J call TRBJ2-1; weak D call: TRBD1 (6 bases). CDR1 and CDR2 from the germline V gene are MNHEY and SMNVEV (reference sequence). Trimming took 8 bases from V and 9 from J, leaving 14 bases between them. This CDR3 has 12 amino acids. CDR3 DNA sequence: TGTGCCAGCGGGGTAGGCAGGGGTGAGCAGTTCTTC. Amino acids: CASGVGRGEQFF.

CDR3 loop: CASSVDPGTSEGYTF. For the CDR3, the DNA is TGTGCCAGCAGCGTAGACCCCGGGACCTCAGAAGGCTACACCTTC. The gene calls are TRBV9 and TRBJ1-2; perhaps TRBD1 as D (5 bases). V lost 0 bases and J 8 bases, leaving 17 bases between the germline ends. The germline V gene encodes CDR1 SGDLS and CDR2 YYNGEE. The CDR3 extends over 15 amino acids. Filled out from reference TRBV9 and TRBJ1-2, the complete variable domain reads DSGVTQTPKHLITATGQRVTLRCSPRSGDLSVYWYQQSLDQGLQFLIQYYNGEERAKGNILERFSAQQFPDLHSELNLSSLELGDSALYFCASSVDPGTSEGYTFGSGTRLTVV.

This clone appeared a few times. The genes are TRBV18 and TRBJ1-5; 7 bases agree with TRBD1. CDR1 is KGHSH and CDR2 is LQKENI in the germline V gene. The CDR3 covers 13 residues. V lost 5 bases and J lost 5; bases outside the gene matches: 3. The CDR3 spells CASSGTVDQPQHF. The CDR3 coding sequence is TGTGCCAGCTCAGGGACAGTCGATCAGCCCCAGCATTTT.

This clone was picked up one time. V and J are TRBV7-9 and TRBJ2-1; D possibly corresponds to TRBD2 (6 bases). The germline gives CDR1 SEHNR, CDR2 FQNEAQ (reference sequence). With 1 base removed from V and 3 bases from J, the gap between germline ends came to 10 bases. This CDR3 has 15 amino acids. The CDR3, as DNA: TGTGCCAGCAGCTTAGATACCGGGAGCTACAATGAGCAGTTCTTC. Translating it yields CASSLDTGSYNEQFF.

The chain recombines TRBV28 with TRBJ2-1; no reliable D call. This CDR3 region has 15 residues. Germline V gene lookup returns CDR1 MDHEN and CDR2 SYDVKM. V was shortened by 5 bases and J by 0 bases, with 11 bases between the two germline ends. The CDR3 DNA reads TGTGCCAGCAGTGCCTTTGGCAGCTCCTACAATGAGCAGTTCTTC. This translates into CASSAFGSSYNEQFF.

The J gene is TRBJ1-3, the V gene TRBV4-1; D may be TRBD1 (5 bases). V dropped 4 bases and J dropped 6 bases, with 19 bases sitting between them. Germline V gene data show CDR1 as MGHRA and CDR2 as YSYEKL. The CDR3 has 16 amino acids. The CDR3 loop is CASSPDPQGTQNTIYF. CDR3 coding DNA: TGCGCCAGCAGCCCGGACCCTCAAGGGACCCAAAACACCATATATTTT.

A few counts support this clone. The chain uses TRBV5-1 and TRBJ2-1; D perhaps matches TRBD1 (6 bases). The germline gives CDR1 SGHRS, CDR2 YFSETQ. V was clipped by 2 bases and J by 0 bases, with 12 bases between them. The CDR3 length is 16 residues. In nucleotides, the CDR3 is TGCGCCAGCAGCTTCCGGACAGCCTCCTCCTACAATGAGCAGTTCTTC. Translating gives CASSFRTASSYNEQFF.

The chain is built from TRBV18 and TRBJ1-2, with D maybe TRBD1 (6 bases). The CDR3 covers 14 residues. V lost 4 bases to trimming and J lost 4 bases, with 13 bases between them. Germline V lookup: CDR1 KGHSH, CDR2 LQKENI. In DNA, the CDR3 is TGTGCCAGCTCACTTCCAGGGGAAGTCTATGGCTACACCTTC. As protein: CASSLPGEVYGYTF.

This chain connects TRBV5-6 to TRBJ1-3; tentative D call: TRBD1 (5 bases). V was shortened by 2 bases and J by 4 bases, with 16 bases between the two germline ends. Germline V gene lookup returns CDR1 SGHDT and CDR2 YYEEEE. The CDR3 consists of 16 residues. CDR3 in DNA: TGTGCCAGCAGCTTAGGGGCGGATCAAGCAGGAAACACCATATATTTT. As protein: CASSLGADQAGNTIYF.

V gene TRBV7-2 combines with J gene TRBJ2-5, with D unresolved. V gave up 1 base and J gave up 7 bases, with 4 bases separating them. This CDR3 is built from 11 residues. Germline V gene data show CDR1 as SGHTA and CDR2 as FQGNSA. CDR3 sequence reads: CASSLEGTQYF. The CDR3 DNA reads as TGTGCCAGCAGCTTAGAAGGGACCCAGTACTTC.

The CDR3 protein is CASSYSGSEQYF. The CDR3, as DNA: TGTGCCAGCAGTTACTCGGGGTCCGAGCAGTACTTC. The J gene is TRBJ2-7, the V gene TRBV6-5; no definite D call. The CDR3 runs 12 residues. Trimming took off 0 bases at V and 6 bases at J, with 6 bases between the two ends. The germline gives CDR1 MNHEY, CDR2 SVGAGI.

The V call is TRBV2, the J call TRBJ2-1; D is tentatively TRBD1 or TRBD2 (5 bases each). The CDR3 has 17 amino acids. Germline V CDR1 and CDR2: SNHLY, FYNNEI. V was clipped by 4 bases and J by 0 bases, with 16 bases between them. CDR3 nucleotides: TGTGCCAGCAGTGGGGTATCCGGGACCAACTCCTACAATGAGCAGTTCTTC. Its protein product is CASSGVSGTNSYNEQFF.

V is TRBV30 and J is TRBJ1-3; D is uncertain. The CDR3 is 16 amino acids. Trimming left V 0 bases short and J 0 bases short, with 12 bases between. In germline, CDR1 is GTSNPN, CDR2 SVGIG (reference sequence). CDR3 protein: CAWSVARVYSGNTIYF. In DNA form, the CDR3 reads TGTGCCTGGAGTGTAGCCCGGGTCTACTCTGGAAACACCATATATTTT. Supplemented by reference TRBV30 and TRBJ1-3, the full variable domain reads SQTIHQWPATLVQPVGSPLSLECTVEGTSNPNLYWYRQAAGRGLQLLFYSVGIGQISSEVPQNLSASRPQDRQFILSSKKLLLSDSGFYLCAWSVARVYSGNTIYFGEGSWLTVV.

The rearrangement uses TRBV5-5 and TRBJ1-5; D is undetermined. CDR1 is SGHKS, CDR2 YYEKEE, per germline (reference sequence). The V gene lost 0 bases and the J gene lost 4 bases, with 11 bases spanning the gap. The CDR3 contains 15 residues. The CDR3 region has the DNA TGTGCCAGCAGCTTGGGTCCGACACCAAATCAGCCCCAGCATTTT. This sequence encodes CASSLGPTPNQPQHF.

The CDR3 spells CATSGTGISGANVLTF. For the CDR3, the DNA is TGTGCCACCAGCGGGACAGGGATATCTGGGGCCAACGTCCTGACTTTC. The chain has TRBV15 and TRBJ2-6; 9 bases map to TRBD1. The CDR3 is made up of 16 amino acids. CDR1 is LNHNV and CDR2 is YYDKDF in the germline V gene (reference sequence). V trimming: 5 bases; J trimming: 1 base; junction bases outside the gene matches: 3. The full variable domain, rest sourced from reference TRBV15 and TRBJ2-6, is DAMVIQNPRYQVTQFGKPVTLSCSQTLNHNVMYWYQQKSSQAPKLLFHYYDKDFNNEADTPDNFQSRRPNTSFCFLDIRSPGLGDTAMYLCATSGTGISGANVLTFGAGSRLTVL.

This clone is a singleton in its sample. The chain employs TRBV9 and TRBJ1-1; 8 positions match TRBD1. V trimming: 0 bases; J trimming: 1 base; junction bases outside the gene matches: 2. Germline values: CDR1 SGDLS, CDR2 YYNGEE. The CDR3 extends over 15 amino acids. CDR3 amino acids: CASSVEGTGNTEAFF. The CDR3 DNA reads TGTGCCAGCAGCGTAGAGGGGACAGGGAACACTGAAGCTTTCTTT.

The V and J genes are TRBV7-7 and TRBJ2-2; TRBD2 is a possible D gene (6 bases). Germline lookup yields CDR1 SSHAT and CDR2 FNYEAQ (reference sequence). The CDR3 spans 12 residues. V was pared by 11 bases and J by 3 bases, with 10 bases between. The CDR3 here is CALGSYTGELFF. The DNA for the CDR3 is TGTGCCCTCGGGAGCTACACCGGGGAGCTGTTTTTT.

V is TRBV25-1 and J is TRBJ2-3; D may match TRBD1 or TRBD2 (5 bases each). Germline V gene lookup returns CDR1 MGHDK and CDR2 SYGVNS. Trimming removed 4 bases at V and 2 bases at J, with 22 bases between. CDR3 size: 18 residues. CDR3 coding DNA: TGTGCCAGCAGTGGAGGAGGACACCGTGGACGCCTCACAGATACGCAGTATTTT. It encodes CASSGGGHRGRLTDTQYF. The entire variable domain, with the rest obtained from reference TRBV25-1 and TRBJ2-3, is as follows: EADIYQTPRYLVIGTGKKITLECSQTMGHDKMYWYQQDPGMELHLIHYSYGVNSTEKGDLSSESTVSRIRTEHFPLTLESARPSHTSQYLCASSGGGHRGRLTDTQYFGPGTRLTVL.

This sequence joins TRBV5-4 and TRBJ1-1; 8 bases agree with TRBD1. The junction had 12 bases not matched to a gene; V was cut back by 4 bases and J by 1 base. This CDR3 region has 17 residues. Germline V lookup: CDR1 SGHNT, CDR2 YYREEE (reference sequence). The CDR3 sequence is CASSHRDRRKGNTEAFF. CDR3 bases: TGTGCCAGCAGCCATCGGGACAGGCGGAAGGGGAACACTGAAGCTTTCTTT.

V is TRBV5-1 and J is TRBJ2-3, with 8 bases identical to TRBD2. The CDR3 totals 16 residues. Germline assignment: CDR1 SGHRS and CDR2 YFSETQ. The V and J ends lost 4 bases and 1 base, in that order; junction bases with no gene match: 8. CDR3 bases: TGCGCCAGCAGCCTGACAGCGGGAGTGGGCACAGATACGCAGTATTTT. Protein sequence: CASSLTAGVGTDTQYF.

The chain employs TRBV29-1 and TRBJ1-2; tentatively, D is TRBD1 (6 bases). The CDR3 consists of 14 residues. The germline V gene encodes CDR1 SQVTM and CDR2 ANQGSEA. Trimming shortened V by 5 bases and J by 1 base, and 14 bases separated the two germline ends. The CDR3 here is CSVNRGGDNYGYTF. In DNA, the CDR3 is TGCAGCGTTAACCGAGGGGGTGATAACTATGGCTACACCTTC. The full variable domain, with the rest looked up from reference TRBV29-1 and TRBJ1-2, is SAVISQKPSRDICQRGTSLTIQCQVDSQVTMMFWYRQQPGQSLTLIATANQGSEATYESGFVIDKFPISRPNLTFSTLTVSNMSPEDSSIYLCSVNRGGDNYGYTFGSGTRLTVV.

Concerning this clone: The same CDR3 also results from other DNA sequences found in this sample. The chain carries TRBV4-1 and TRBJ1-5; D gene ambiguous. The CDR3 extends over 14 amino acids. CDR1 and CDR2 from the germline V gene are MGHRA and YSYEKL. V was cut by 0 bases and J by 2 bases, with 5 bases left in between. In DNA form, the CDR3 reads TGCGCCAGCAGCCAAGAAACAGGCAATCAGCCCCAGCATTTT. As protein: CASSQETGNQPQHF.